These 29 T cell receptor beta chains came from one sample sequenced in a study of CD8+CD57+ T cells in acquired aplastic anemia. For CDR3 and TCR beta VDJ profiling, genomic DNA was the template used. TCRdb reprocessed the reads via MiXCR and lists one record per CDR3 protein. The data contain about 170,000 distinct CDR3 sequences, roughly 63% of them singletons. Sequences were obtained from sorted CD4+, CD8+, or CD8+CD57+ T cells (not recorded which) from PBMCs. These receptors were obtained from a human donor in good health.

CDR3 coding DNA: TGCAGTGCCCCGAGACAGGGGGCGGCTAACACTGAAGCTTTCTTT. Residues: CSAPRQGAANTEAFF. The chain carries TRBV20-1 and TRBJ1-1; 10 nucleotides match TRBD1. This CDR3 comprises 15 residues. CDR1 and CDR2 (germline): DFQATT, SNEGSKA (reference sequence). Germline trimming cut 6 bases from V and 2 bases from J; bases unmatched to any gene: 9.

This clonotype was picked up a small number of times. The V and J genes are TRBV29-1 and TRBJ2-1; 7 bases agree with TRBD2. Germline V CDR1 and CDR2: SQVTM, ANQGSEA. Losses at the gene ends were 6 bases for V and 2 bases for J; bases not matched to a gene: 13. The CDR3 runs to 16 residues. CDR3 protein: CSVEKLAYTAYNEQFF. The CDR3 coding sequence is TGCAGCGTGGAAAAACTAGCGTACACAGCCTACAATGAGCAGTTCTTC.

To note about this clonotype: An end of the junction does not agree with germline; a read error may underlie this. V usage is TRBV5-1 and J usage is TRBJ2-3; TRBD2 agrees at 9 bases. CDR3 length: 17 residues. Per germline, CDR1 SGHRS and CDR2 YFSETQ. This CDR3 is CASSLAPIAGGTDTQYF. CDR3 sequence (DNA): TGTGCCAGCAGCTTAGCCCCGATAGCGGGGGGCACAGATACGCAGTATTTT.

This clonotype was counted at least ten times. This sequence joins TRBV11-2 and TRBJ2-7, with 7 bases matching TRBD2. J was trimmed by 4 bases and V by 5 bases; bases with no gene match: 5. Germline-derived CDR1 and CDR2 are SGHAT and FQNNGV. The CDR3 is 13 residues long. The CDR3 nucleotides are TGTGCCAGCAGCCCTCCAGCGGGATACGAGCAGTACTTC. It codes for CASSPPAGYEQYF.

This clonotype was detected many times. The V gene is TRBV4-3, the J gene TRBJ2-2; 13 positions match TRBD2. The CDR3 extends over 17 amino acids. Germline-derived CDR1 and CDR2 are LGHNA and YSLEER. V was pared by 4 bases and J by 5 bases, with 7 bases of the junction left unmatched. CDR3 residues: CASSPGLAGVRTGELFF. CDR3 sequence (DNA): TGCGCCAGCAGCCCCGGACTAGCGGGAGTAAGGACCGGGGAGCTGTTTTTT.

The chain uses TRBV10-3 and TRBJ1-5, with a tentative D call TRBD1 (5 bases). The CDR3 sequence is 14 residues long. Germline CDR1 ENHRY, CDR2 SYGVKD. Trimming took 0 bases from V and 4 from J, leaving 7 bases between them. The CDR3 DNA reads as TGTGCCATCAGTGAGTCGCAGGGAAATCAGCCCCAGCATTTT. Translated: CAISESQGNQPQHF.

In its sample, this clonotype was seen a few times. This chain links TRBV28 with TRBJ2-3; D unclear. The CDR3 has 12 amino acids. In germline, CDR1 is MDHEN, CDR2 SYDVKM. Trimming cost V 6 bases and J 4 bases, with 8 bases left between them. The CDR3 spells CASRVGADTQYF. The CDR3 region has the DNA TGTGCCAGCAGGGTCGGTGCAGATACGCAGTATTTT. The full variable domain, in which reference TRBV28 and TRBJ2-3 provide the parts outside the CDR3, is DVKVTQSSRYLVKRTGEKVFLECVQDMDHENMFWYRQDPGLGLRLIYFSYDVKMKEKGDIPEGYSVSREKKERFSLILESASTNQTSMYLCASRVGADTQYFGPGTRLTVL.

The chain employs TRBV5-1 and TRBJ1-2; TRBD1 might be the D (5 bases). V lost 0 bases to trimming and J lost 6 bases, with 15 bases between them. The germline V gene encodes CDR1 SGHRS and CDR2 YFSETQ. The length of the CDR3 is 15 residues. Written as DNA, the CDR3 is TGCGCCAGCAGCTTGGGCGGACAAAGGGTGGATGGCTACACCTTC. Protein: CASSLGGQRVDGYTF.

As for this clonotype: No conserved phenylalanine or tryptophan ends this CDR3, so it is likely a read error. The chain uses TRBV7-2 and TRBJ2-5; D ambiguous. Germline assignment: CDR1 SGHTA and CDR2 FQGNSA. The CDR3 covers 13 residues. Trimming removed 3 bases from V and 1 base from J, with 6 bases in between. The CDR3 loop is CASSFYFQETQYL. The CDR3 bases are TGTGCCAGCAGCTTTTACTTCCAAGAGACCCAGTACCTC.

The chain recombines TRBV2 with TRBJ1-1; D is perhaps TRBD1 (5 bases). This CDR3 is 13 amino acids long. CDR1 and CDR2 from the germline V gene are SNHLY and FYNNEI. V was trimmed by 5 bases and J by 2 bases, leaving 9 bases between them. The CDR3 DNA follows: TGTGCCAGCAGTCCCGGGGGTAACACTGAAGCTTTCTTT. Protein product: CASSPGGNTEAFF.

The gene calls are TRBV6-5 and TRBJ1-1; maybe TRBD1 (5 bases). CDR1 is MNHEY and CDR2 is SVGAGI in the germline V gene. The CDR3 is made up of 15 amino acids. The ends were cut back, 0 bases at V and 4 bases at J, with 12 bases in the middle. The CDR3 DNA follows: TGTGCCAGCAGTTACTCTCCAGGGAGGGTCACTGAAGCTTTCTTT. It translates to CASSYSPGRVTEAFF.

CDR3: CASSPTGLAGVEQFF. The CDR3 nucleotides are TGTGCCAGCAGTCCCACGGGACTAGCGGGAGTGGAGCAGTTCTTC. The rearrangement joins TRBV2 to TRBJ2-1; 14 nucleotides match TRBD2. J gave up 10 bases and V 5 bases, and 7 bases lay outside the gene matches. Per germline, CDR1 SNHLY and CDR2 FYNNEI. CDR3 length: 15 residues.

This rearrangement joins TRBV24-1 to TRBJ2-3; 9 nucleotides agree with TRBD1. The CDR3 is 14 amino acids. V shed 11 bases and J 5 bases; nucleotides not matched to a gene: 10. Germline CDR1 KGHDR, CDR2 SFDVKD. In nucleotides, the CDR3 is TGTGCCAGCAGCCAACAGGGGGCGGAAGATACGCAGTATTTT. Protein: CASSQQGAEDTQYF.

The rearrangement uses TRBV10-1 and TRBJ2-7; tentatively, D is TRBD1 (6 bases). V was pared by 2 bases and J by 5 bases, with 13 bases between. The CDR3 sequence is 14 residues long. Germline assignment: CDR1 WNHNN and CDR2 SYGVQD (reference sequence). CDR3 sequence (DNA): TGCGCCAGCAGTGAGAGTTACAGGGCGGACGAGCAGTACTTC. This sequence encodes CASSESYRADEQYF.

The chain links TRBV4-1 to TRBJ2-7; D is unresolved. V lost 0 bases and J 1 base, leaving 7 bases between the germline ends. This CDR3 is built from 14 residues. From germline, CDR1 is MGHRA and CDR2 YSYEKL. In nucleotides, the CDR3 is TGCGCCAGCAGCCAAGATCTCTCGTCCTACGAGCAGTACTTC. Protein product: CASSQDLSSYEQYF.

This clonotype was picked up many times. CDR3 in DNA: TGTGCCAGCAGCTTCGGGGGCCAATACGAGCAGTACTTC. Translated, it gives CASSFGGQYEQYF. V and J are TRBV7-9 and TRBJ2-7; D is tentatively TRBD1 or TRBD2 (6 bases each). The CDR3 has 13 amino acids. The ends were cut back, 3 bases at V and 4 bases at J, with 10 bases in the middle. Looked up from germline, CDR1 is SEHNR and CDR2 is FQNEAQ (reference sequence).

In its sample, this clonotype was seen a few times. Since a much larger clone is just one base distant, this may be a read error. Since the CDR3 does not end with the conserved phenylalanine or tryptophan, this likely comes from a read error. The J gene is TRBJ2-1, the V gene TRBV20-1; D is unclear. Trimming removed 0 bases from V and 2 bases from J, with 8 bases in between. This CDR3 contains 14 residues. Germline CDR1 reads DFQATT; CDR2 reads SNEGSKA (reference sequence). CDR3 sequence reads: CSARDSLTYNEQFL. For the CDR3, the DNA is TGCAGTGCTAGAGACTCGCTTACCTACAATGAGCAGTTCCTC.

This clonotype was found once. CDR3 sequence: CSARREGHEQFF. CDR3 coding DNA: TGCAGTGCTAGACGGGAGGGCCATGAGCAGTTCTTC. The chain couples TRBV20-1 to TRBJ2-1, with TRBD2 identical over 8 bases. V trimming: 2 bases; J trimming: 8 bases; junction bases outside the gene matches: 2. This CDR3 has 12 amino acids. Germline CDR1 DFQATT, CDR2 SNEGSKA (reference sequence).

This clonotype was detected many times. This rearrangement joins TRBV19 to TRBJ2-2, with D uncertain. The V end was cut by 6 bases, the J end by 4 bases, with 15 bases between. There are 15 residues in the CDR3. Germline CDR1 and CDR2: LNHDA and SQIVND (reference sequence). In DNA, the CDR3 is TGTGCCAGTAGCGGGTCCGACACGTCCACCGGGGAGCTGTTTTTT. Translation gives CASSGSDTSTGELFF.

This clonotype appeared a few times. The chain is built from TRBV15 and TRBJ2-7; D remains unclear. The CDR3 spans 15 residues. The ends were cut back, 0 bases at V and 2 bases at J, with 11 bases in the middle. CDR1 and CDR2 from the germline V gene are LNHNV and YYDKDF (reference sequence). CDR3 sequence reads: CATSREHVSTYEQYF. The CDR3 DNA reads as TGTGCCACCAGCAGAGAGCACGTTTCCACCTACGAGCAGTACTTC. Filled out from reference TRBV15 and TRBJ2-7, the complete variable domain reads DAMVIQNPRYQVTQFGKPVTLSCSQTLNHNVMYWYQQKSSQAPKLLFHYYDKDFNNEADTPDNFQSRRPNTSFCFLDIRSPGLGDTAMYLCATSREHVSTYEQYFGPGTRLTVT.

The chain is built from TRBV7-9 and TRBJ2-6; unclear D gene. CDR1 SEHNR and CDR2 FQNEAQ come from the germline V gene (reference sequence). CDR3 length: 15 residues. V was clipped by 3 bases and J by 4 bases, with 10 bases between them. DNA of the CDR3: TGTGCCAGCAGCTTCAAGCCGACGGGGGCCAACGTCCTGACTTTC. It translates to CASSFKPTGANVLTF.

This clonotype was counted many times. Here the CDR3 DNA reads TGCAGTGCTACAAACCAAGGGGGCAGGGACTATGGCTACACCTTC. The encoded protein is CSATNQGGRDYGYTF. The rearrangement links TRBV20-1 to TRBJ1-2, with 7 bases fitting TRBD1. Germline V gene sequence: CDR1 DFQATT, CDR2 SNEGSKA (reference sequence). The CDR3 spans 15 residues. V trimming: 4 bases; J trimming: 3 bases; junction bases outside the gene matches: 11.

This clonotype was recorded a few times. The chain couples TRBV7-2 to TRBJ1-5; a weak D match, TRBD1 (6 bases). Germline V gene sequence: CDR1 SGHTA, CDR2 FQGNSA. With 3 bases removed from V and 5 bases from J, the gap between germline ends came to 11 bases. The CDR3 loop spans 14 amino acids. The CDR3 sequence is CASSFRGSDQPQHF. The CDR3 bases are TGTGCCAGCAGCTTCAGGGGATCCGATCAGCCCCAGCATTTT.

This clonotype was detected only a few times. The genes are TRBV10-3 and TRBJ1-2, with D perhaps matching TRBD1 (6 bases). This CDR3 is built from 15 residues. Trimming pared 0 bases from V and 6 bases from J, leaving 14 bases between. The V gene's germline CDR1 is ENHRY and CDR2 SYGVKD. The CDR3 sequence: CAISESSGAGNGYTF. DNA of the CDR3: TGTGCCATCAGTGAGTCATCAGGGGCCGGCAATGGCTACACCTTC.

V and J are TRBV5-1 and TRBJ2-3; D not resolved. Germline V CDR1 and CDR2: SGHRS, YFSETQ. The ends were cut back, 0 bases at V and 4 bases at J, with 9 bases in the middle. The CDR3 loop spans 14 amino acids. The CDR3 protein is CASSLGEAADTQYF. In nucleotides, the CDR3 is TGCGCCAGCAGCTTGGGTGAGGCCGCAGATACGCAGTATTTT.

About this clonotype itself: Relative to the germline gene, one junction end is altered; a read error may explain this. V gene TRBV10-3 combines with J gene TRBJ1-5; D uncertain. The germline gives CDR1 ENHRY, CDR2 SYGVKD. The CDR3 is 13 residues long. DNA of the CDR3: TGTGCCAGCAGTCCATTATGGGATCAGCCCCAGCATTTT. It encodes CASSPLWDQPQHF.

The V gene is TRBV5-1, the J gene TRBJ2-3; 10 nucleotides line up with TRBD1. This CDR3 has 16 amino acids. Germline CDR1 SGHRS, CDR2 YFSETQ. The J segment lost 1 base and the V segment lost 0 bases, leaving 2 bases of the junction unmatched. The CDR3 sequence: CASSLEGTGGTDTQYF. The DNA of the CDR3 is TGCGCCAGCAGCTTGGAGGGGACAGGGGGCACAGATACGCAGTATTTT. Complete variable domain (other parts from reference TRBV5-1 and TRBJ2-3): KAGVTQTPRYLIKTRGQQVTLSCSPISGHRSVSWYQQTPGQGLQFLFEYFSETQRNKGNFPGRFSGRQFSNSRSEMNVSTLELGDSALYLCASSLEGTGGTDTQYFGPGTRLTVL.

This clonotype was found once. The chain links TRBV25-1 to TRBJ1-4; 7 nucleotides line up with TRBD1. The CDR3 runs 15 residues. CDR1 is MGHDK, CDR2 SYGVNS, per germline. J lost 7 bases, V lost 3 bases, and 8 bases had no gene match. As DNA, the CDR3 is TGTGCCAGCAGTGATTCGACAGGGTTAGCTGAAAAACTGTTTTTT. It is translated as CASSDSTGLAEKLFF.

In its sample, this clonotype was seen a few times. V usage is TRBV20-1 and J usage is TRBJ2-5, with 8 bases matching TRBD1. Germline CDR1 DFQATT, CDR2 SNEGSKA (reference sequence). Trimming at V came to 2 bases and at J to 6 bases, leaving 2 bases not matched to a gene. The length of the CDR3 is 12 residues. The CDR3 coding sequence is TGCAGTGCTAGAAGACAGGGGCAGACCCAGTACTTC. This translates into CSARRQGQTQYF.